This TCR beta chain came from a study of blood T cells in healthy people across ages. The overall study: Using template switching, researchers captured about one barcoded beta molecule for each two T cells.

V dropped 4 bases and J dropped 1 base, with 11 bases sitting between them. Germline V gene lookup returns CDR1 SGHRS and CDR2 YFSETQ. This CDR3 contains 14 residues. Primers used in a second PCR of about 6 to 11 cycles were a sample-barcoded 5' primer and a J-beta primer mix. TCRdb fed the 5' RACE reads into MiXCR, producing one record per CDR3 protein. The sample has hundreds of thousands of distinct CDR3 sequences, 32% seen once; the top ten hold roughly 14%. Each donor was a healthy Caucasian individual from Russia, aged about 6 to 90. Total RNA extracted from each sample amounted to at least 5 micrograms.

This TCR derives from a woman older than 75 in good health. The chain uses TRBV5-1 and TRBJ1-1, with unresolved D. Sequencing was performed on blood. The CDR3 spells CASSLGMGNTEAFF. CDR3 nucleotides: TGCGCCAGCAGCCTAGGTATGGGGAACACTGAAGCTTTCTTT.